This T cell receptor beta chain was identified during a study of human T cells and chemical hapten exposure. Study as a whole: A roughly 2 cm by roughly 2 cm inner upper arm patch received 2% DPC for sensitization. Diphenylcyclopropenone, dosed weekly to the scalp, was given to patients throughout the roughly 24-week study. Upper-back patches of 0.01% DPC were read at 6 days.

Individual cDNA molecules each carried unique molecular identifiers attached by the library. In TCRdb, the RACE reads were re-called with MiXCR into one record per CDR3 protein. Of 85,000 to 100,000 distinct CDR3 sequences listed, under 14% are singletons. Time point here: pre-sensitization, week 0. The treatment denotes: therapeutic diphenylcyclopropenone sensitization with weekly scalp DPC. The V gene's germline CDR1 is MNHEY and CDR2 SVGAGI. V shed 2 bases and J shed 1 base, with 8 bases lying between them. This CDR3 is built from 14 residues. This sequence was found in a woman in her sixties or seventies with alopecia areata. Some clones in this sample may be carry-over from other donors' samples. The input for sequencing was whole blood, taken in connection with sensitization to the hapten diphenylcyclopropenone (DPC). V gene TRBV6-5 combines with J gene TRBJ2-5, with TRBD1 as a possible D gene (6 bases). The CDR3 DNA follows: TGTGCCAGCAGTTACGGGGGCAGCCAAGAGACCCAGTACTTC. Its protein product is CASSYGGSQETQYF.